These 10 T cell receptor beta chains came from one sample sequenced in a study of blood T cell repertoires in COVID-19. Assay: immunoSEQ multiplex PCR; the TCRdb copy retains only in-frame clones and omits some. Among almost 500,000 clones listed, 80% to 90% were seen once. What was sequenced was PBMCs or T cells enriched from blood (not recorded which). The receptors shown here come from a woman in her sixties or seventies who had recovered from COVID-19.

The chain joins TRBV15 to TRBJ2-1; 9 bases are a match to TRBD2. The CDR3 is 17 residues long. V lost 8 bases and J lost 0; bases outside the gene matches: 11. Germline V gene data show CDR1 as LNHNV and CDR2 as YYDKDF (reference sequence). The CDR3 region is CATGGGTSPSSYNEQFF. CDR3 in DNA: TGTGCCACCGGGGGGGGGACTAGCCCGAGCTCCTACAATGAGCAGTTCTTC. The full variable domain, with the rest looked up from reference TRBV15 and TRBJ2-1, is DAMVIQNPRYQVTQFGKPVTLSCSQTLNHNVMYWYQQKSSQAPKLLFHYYDKDFNNEADTPDNFQSRRPNTSFCFLDIRSPGLGDTAMYLCATGGGTSPSSYNEQFFGPGTRLTVL.

CDR3 loop: CASSQEGMGITGYTEAFF. The CDR3 bases are TGCGCCAGCAGCCAAGAAGGGATGGGGATTACAGGGTACACTGAAGCTTTCTTT. The gene calls are TRBV4-1 and TRBJ1-1, with D possibly being TRBD1 (6 bases). Trimming left V 0 bases short and J 3 bases short, with 20 bases between. Germline CDR1 MGHRA, CDR2 YSYEKL. This CDR3 spans 18 amino acids.

This clone was seen only a few times. The rearrangement joins TRBV5-1 to TRBJ1-6, with 10 nucleotides matching TRBD1. CDR3 length: 16 amino acids. Per germline, CDR1 SGHRS and CDR2 YFSETQ. The V gene end was trimmed by 0 bases and the J gene end by 9 bases; junction bases not matched to a gene: 6. The CDR3 protein is CASSLAVTGGGSPLHF. In DNA form, the CDR3 reads TGCGCCAGCAGCTTGGCCGTGACAGGGGGCGGTTCACCCCTCCACTTT.

The J gene is TRBJ1-2, the V gene TRBV6-5; possible D gene TRBD1, 5 bases. V was pared by 6 bases and J by 4 bases, with 15 bases between. This CDR3 is 14 amino acids long. Germline lookup yields CDR1 MNHEY and CDR2 SVGAGI. The CDR3 DNA is TGTGCCAGCAGCCGAGACAGATCCGGCTATGGCTACACCTTC. Encoded protein: CASSRDRSGYGYTF.

This rearrangement joins TRBV3-1 (or the pseudogene TRBV3-2) to TRBJ1-1; TRBD1 agrees at 8 bases. From germline, CDR1 is LGHDT and CDR2 YNNKEL (reference sequence). The CDR3 consists of 15 residues. J gave up 5 bases and V 0 bases, and 5 bases lay outside the gene matches. The CDR3 loop reads CASSQEPGGETEAFF. DNA for the CDR3: TGTGCCAGCAGCCAAGAGCCAGGGGGCGAGACTGAAGCTTTCTTT.

The gene calls are TRBV20-1 and TRBJ2-7, with 8 bases lining up with TRBD1. V gave up 4 bases and J gave up 5 bases; unmatched junction bases: 1. Germline V gene lookup returns CDR1 DFQATT and CDR2 SNEGSKA (reference sequence). The CDR3 totals 11 residues. CDR3 DNA sequence: TGCAGTGCTAAACAGGGGGACGAGCAGTACTTC. Translating gives CSAKQGDEQYF.

This rearrangement joins TRBV11-2 to TRBJ2-7; D gene ambiguous. In germline, CDR1 is SGHAT, CDR2 FQNNGV. Trimming took 2 bases from V and 2 from J, leaving 7 bases between them. The CDR3 sequence is 13 residues long. CDR3 loop: CASSLLIAYEQYF. The CDR3 nucleotides read TGTGCCAGCAGCTTACTCATAGCCTACGAGCAGTACTTC.

This clone appeared a single time. The gene calls are TRBV4-1 and TRBJ1-1; the D gene is possibly TRBD1 (6 bases). Germline CDR1 MGHRA, CDR2 YSYEKL. The CDR3 extends over 15 amino acids. Trimming left V 0 bases short and J 3 bases short, with 11 bases between. CDR3 loop: CASSQDPGAYTEAFF. The CDR3 bases are TGCGCCAGCAGCCAAGATCCAGGGGCGTACACTGAAGCTTTCTTT.

The chain joins TRBV5-4 to TRBJ2-7; TRBD1 matches 8 bases. Per the germline V gene, CDR1 is SGHNT and CDR2 is YYREEE (reference sequence). V gave up 3 bases and J gave up 6 bases; unmatched junction bases: 8. The CDR3 is made up of 14 amino acids. CDR3 in DNA: TGTGCCAGCAGCTCGCGTGGACAGGGTGGCGAGCAGTACTTC. It specifies CASSSRGQGGEQYF.

The V and J genes are TRBV5-5 and TRBJ1-1, with D perhaps TRBD1 (6 bases). CDR3 length: 15 amino acids. V lost 2 bases and J lost 5, with 16 bases in between. Per the germline V gene, CDR1 is SGHKS and CDR2 is YYEKEE (reference sequence). CDR3 amino acids: CASSLLRGDWTEAFF. In DNA, the CDR3 is TGTGCCAGCAGCTTACTCAGGGGAGATTGGACTGAAGCTTTCTTT.